The source of this TCR beta chain is a study of blood T cell repertoires in COVID-19. The overall study: Italy, Spain and the United States were the sources of the convalescent and acute COVID-19 samples. Nucleic acid was either cDNA or gDNA, and it came from T cells, B-cell-depleted T cells, or PBMCs.

Trimming stripped 6 bases from V and 6 bases from J, with 9 bases between. Germline CDR1 reads WNHNN; CDR2 reads SYGVQD (reference sequence). This CDR3 region has 11 residues. In the original workflow: It was from reference gene primer amplification that nucleated cell counts were estimated. Only in-frame clones appear in the TCRdb table, and some are missing; sequencing was by immunoSEQ multiplex PCR. V, J and clone size reflect that table, while D and trimming were determined from the DNA. The table includes around 620,000 clones, just under 90% detected once. Sequencing was carried out using peripheral blood. The chain has TRBV10-1 and TRBJ2-7; TRBD1 might be the D (5 bases). The sequence was collected from a woman between 18 and 30 years old with acute or convalescent COVID-19. The CDR3 region is CASSPGFEQYF. The CDR3 DNA reads TGCGCCAGCAGCCCAGGGTTCGAGCAGTACTTC.